The 25 T cell receptor beta chains reported below all come from one sample, sequenced in a study of cytomegalovirus exposure and HLA in healthy donors. PCR primers comprised 60 Vbeta and 13 Jbeta primers. Sequencing used immunoSEQ multiplex PCR; TCRdb keeps in-frame clones, though not all of them. The table includes 110,000 or so clones, around 72% detected once. The specimen sequenced was PBMCs. These receptors all come from a male donor in good health and CMV-seronegative.

V is TRBV7-3 and J is TRBJ1-1; 7 nucleotides line up with TRBD1. The V segment lost 8 bases and the J segment 1 base; nucleotides outside the gene matches: 4. The CDR3 runs to 13 residues. The germline V gene encodes CDR1 SGHTA and CDR2 FQGTGA. DNA of the CDR3: TGTGCCAGCGGGCGGACAGGGAACACTGAAGCTTTCTTT. Residues: CASGRTGNTEAFF.

V is TRBV5-6 and J is TRBJ2-7; 14 nucleotides align to TRBD2. The V gene's germline CDR1 is SGHDT and CDR2 YYEEEE. CDR3 length equals 15 residues. V lost 4 bases to trimming and J lost 9 bases; unmatched junction nucleotides: 9. Written as DNA, the CDR3 is TGTGCCAGCAGCGCGGCGACTAGCGGGAGGGCCTCGCAGTACTTC. This codes for CASSAATSGRASQYF.

The chain carries TRBV5-1 and TRBJ2-3, with 9 bases that match TRBD2. This CDR3 is 15 amino acids long. Germline CDR1 and CDR2: SGHRS and YFSETQ. V gave up 4 bases and J gave up 1 base; unmatched junction bases: 4. The CDR3 spells CASSIGTSRTDTQYF. The DNA for the CDR3 is TGCGCCAGCAGCATCGGGACTAGCCGCACAGATACGCAGTATTTT.

V and J are TRBV28 and TRBJ2-7; D is possibly TRBD2 (6 bases). The CDR3 sequence is 15 residues long. Per the germline V gene, CDR1 is MDHEN and CDR2 is SYDVKM. With 3 bases removed from V and 3 bases from J, the gap between germline ends came to 15 bases. This chain's CDR3 is CASSFRGTLHYEQYF. The CDR3 DNA follows: TGTGCCAGCAGTTTTCGCGGGACCCTCCACTACGAGCAGTACTTC.

J is TRBJ2-1 and V is TRBV2, with TRBD2 matching 10 bases. The germline V gene encodes CDR1 SNHLY and CDR2 FYNNEI. The CDR3 is 16 residues long. Losses at the gene ends were 1 base for V and 5 bases for J; bases not matched to a gene: 5. This CDR3 is CASSEGGLAGDNEQFF. The CDR3 nucleotides are TGTGCCAGCAGTGAAGGGGGGCTAGCGGGAGACAATGAGCAGTTCTTC.

The V and J genes are TRBV6-6 and TRBJ2-7; a weak D match, TRBD2 (6 bases). CDR1 is MNHNY and CDR2 is SVGAGI in the germline V gene (reference sequence). This CDR3 contains 15 residues. V lost 0 bases and J lost 1, with 10 bases in between. The CDR3 DNA reads TGTGCCAGCAGTTACTCGACGGGGGAATCCTACGAGCAGTACTTC. This encodes CASSYSTGESYEQYF.

The V call is TRBV19, the J call TRBJ2-7; 8 positions match TRBD1. CDR1 and CDR2 (germline): LNHDA, SQIVND (reference sequence). The CDR3 has 15 residues. Losses at the gene ends were 1 base for V and 4 bases for J; bases not matched to a gene: 6. The CDR3 sequence is CASSIAGQGRYEQYF. The CDR3 coding sequence is TGTGCCAGTAGTATAGCAGGACAGGGTCGGTACGAGCAGTACTTC.

The V gene is TRBV29-1, the J gene TRBJ2-2; 7 bases fit TRBD1. The CDR3 has 14 amino acids. The V gene end was trimmed by 4 bases and the J gene end by 4 bases; junction bases not matched to a gene: 6. In germline, CDR1 is SQVTM, CDR2 ANQGSEA. CDR3 protein: CSVGQGLGTGELFF. In DNA, the CDR3 is TGCAGCGTTGGACAGGGTTTGGGCACCGGGGAGCTGTTTTTT.

This clone was counted once. V usage is TRBV5-5 and J usage is TRBJ2-7; TRBD1 aligns across 7 bases. Germline assignment: CDR1 SGHKS and CDR2 YYEKEE (reference sequence). The J segment lost 3 bases and the V segment lost 0 bases, leaving 3 bases of the junction unmatched. The CDR3 totals 14 residues. CDR3 sequence reads: CASSLEGQNYEQYF. CDR3 coding DNA: TGTGCCAGCAGCTTGGAGGGACAGAACTACGAGCAGTACTTC.

In its sample, this clone was seen once. The J gene is TRBJ2-5, the V gene TRBV5-1, with 11 bases matching TRBD2. Germline V gene data show CDR1 as SGHRS and CDR2 as YFSETQ. The CDR3 contains 14 residues. V shed 6 bases and J 4 bases; nucleotides not matched to a gene: 5. CDR3 loop: CASKTSGSSETQYF. The CDR3 region has the DNA TGCGCCAGCAAAACTAGCGGGAGTTCAGAGACCCAGTACTTC.

The V gene is TRBV5-4, the J gene TRBJ2-7, with 7 nucleotides matching TRBD2. Germline-derived CDR1 and CDR2 are SGHNT and YYREEE (reference sequence). Trimming removed 4 bases from V and 9 bases from J; junction bases left unmatched: 13. This CDR3 spans 14 amino acids. CDR3 sequence (DNA): TGTGCCAGCAGCGGGAGCGGGGCCACCGCCGTGCAGTACTTC. It yields the protein CASSGSGATAVQYF.

V gene TRBV7-9 combines with J gene TRBJ1-4, with 11 bases fitting TRBD1. Losses at the gene ends were 5 bases for V and 4 bases for J; bases not matched to a gene: 9. Germline values: CDR1 SEHNR, CDR2 FQNEAQ (reference sequence). The CDR3 spans 17 residues. As DNA, the CDR3 is TGTGCCAGCAGCGACCGGACAGGGGGCGCCGATAATGAAAAACTGTTTTTT. It encodes CASSDRTGGADNEKLFF.

The rearrangement uses TRBV2 and TRBJ2-7; perhaps TRBD2 as D (5 bases). V lost 7 bases and J lost 4, with 14 bases in between. Per the germline V gene, CDR1 is SNHLY and CDR2 is FYNNEI. The CDR3 totals 13 residues. The CDR3 coding sequence is TGTGCCAGCATCGGGGTGGGGTTGTACGAGCAGTACTTC. It codes for CASIGVGLYEQYF. Full variable domain (rest looked up from reference TRBV2 and TRBJ2-7): EPEVTQTPSHQVTQMGQEVILRCVPISNHLYFYWYRQILGQKVEFLVSFYNNEISEKSEIFDDQFSVERPDGSNFTLKIRSTKLEDSAMYFCASIGVGLYEQYFGPGTRLTVT.

The chain couples TRBV27 to TRBJ2-7; 8 nucleotides line up with TRBD2. The CDR3 covers 14 residues. After removal of 5 bases from V and 4 bases from J, the junction contained 7 bases not matched to a gene. CDR1 is MNHEY, CDR2 SMNVEV, per germline (reference sequence). CDR3 residues: CASSRRAGEYEQYF. In DNA, the CDR3 is TGTGCCAGCAGTAGACGAGCGGGAGAATACGAGCAGTACTTC.

In the case of this clone: The sample has other DNA sequences that encode this CDR3 too. The chain links TRBV5-1 to TRBJ1-2, with D possibly matching TRBD1 (6 bases). V was clipped by 0 bases and J by 8 bases, with 11 bases between them. The germline V gene encodes CDR1 SGHRS and CDR2 YFSETQ. This CDR3 comprises 13 residues. CDR3 residues: CASSLGQGSGYTF. The DNA of the CDR3 is TGCGCCAGCAGCTTGGGGCAGGGGAGCGGCTACACCTTC.

The rearrangement uses TRBV7-3 and TRBJ1-1, with a weak D call TRBD1 (6 bases). Germline loops: CDR1 SGHTA, CDR2 FQGTGA. The CDR3 length is 15 residues. The ends were cut back, 1 base at V and 0 bases at J, with 9 bases in the middle. The CDR3 sequence: CASSLKGGMNTEAFF. CDR3 sequence (DNA): TGTGCCAGCAGCTTAAAGGGGGGGATGAACACTGAAGCTTTCTTT.

This chain uses TRBV27 with TRBJ2-7; no reliable D call. The length of the CDR3 is 17 residues. The germline gives CDR1 MNHEY, CDR2 SMNVEV (reference sequence). Between the trimmed V and J ends, which lost 5 bases and 3 bases, there was a span of 23 bases. For the CDR3, the DNA is TGTGCCAGCAGTCCCCCCGCGGCCTGGCGGAGAGACTACGAGCAGTACTTC. Protein sequence: CASSPPAAWRRDYEQYF.

In regard to this clone: At one boundary the junction diverges from the germline segment, which might be a read error. V gene TRBV20-1 combines with J gene TRBJ2-7; no clear D. This CDR3 contains 11 residues. Germline CDR1 and CDR2: DFQATT and SNEGSKA (reference sequence). The CDR3 coding sequence is TGCAGTGCTAGCCCCATCTACGAGCGGTACTTC. This translates into CSASPIYERYF.

This chain joins TRBV4-1 and TRBJ2-1; D is uncertain. The CDR3 length is 15 residues. Trimming stripped 1 base from V and 7 bases from J, with 14 bases between. From germline, CDR1 is MGHRA and CDR2 YSYEKL. The CDR3 loop reads CASSQVGTAQNEQFF. The CDR3 nucleotides are TGCGCCAGCAGCCAAGTCGGCACAGCTCAAAATGAGCAGTTCTTC.

The chain combines TRBV6-5 with TRBJ1-5, with TRBD1 matching over 7 bases. The trim removed 2 bases at V and 5 bases at J, leaving 0 bases unmatched. The CDR3 contains 13 residues. Germline V gene lookup returns CDR1 MNHEY and CDR2 SVGAGI. CDR3 sequence reads: CASSYDRDQPQHF. Written as DNA, the CDR3 is TGTGCCAGCAGTTACGACAGGGATCAGCCCCAGCATTTT.

The chain has TRBV4-1 and TRBJ1-2, with D unresolved. V was cut by 1 base and J by 6 bases, with 15 bases left in between. CDR1 is MGHRA, CDR2 YSYEKL, per germline. The CDR3 runs 15 residues. CDR3 sequence: CASSQVPGSENGYTF. DNA for the CDR3: TGCGCCAGCAGCCAAGTCCCGGGATCTGAAAATGGCTACACCTTC.

This clone was seen a few times. The CDR3 nucleotides read TGTGCCAGCAGTCGACAGGGGGGTTACACTGAAGCTTTCTTT. This gives the protein CASSRQGGYTEAFF. This chain uses TRBV6-5 with TRBJ1-1; 9 bases map to TRBD1. Germline CDR1 reads MNHEY; CDR2 reads SVGAGI. V dropped 5 bases and J dropped 3; count of bases not matched to a gene: 4. The CDR3 extends over 14 amino acids.

V usage is TRBV30 and J usage is TRBJ2-3; D remains unclear. The germline V gene has CDR1 GTSNPN and CDR2 SVGIG (reference sequence). V was trimmed by 0 bases and J by 3 bases, leaving 7 bases between them. The CDR3 covers 13 residues. CDR3 protein: CAWSVEMTDTQYF. The CDR3 nucleotides are TGTGCCTGGAGTGTGGAGATGACAGATACGCAGTATTTT. Filled out from reference TRBV30 and TRBJ2-3, the complete variable domain reads SQTIHQWPATLVQPVGSPLSLECTVEGTSNPNLYWYRQAAGRGLQLLFYSVGIGQISSEVPQNLSASRPQDRQFILSSKKLLLSDSGFYLCAWSVEMTDTQYFGPGTRLTVL.

This clone is medium-sized (0.01 to 0.1%). The chain couples TRBV10-3 to TRBJ1-3; no definite D call. Between the trimmed V and J ends, which lost 4 bases and 0 bases, there was a span of 13 bases. Germline loops: CDR1 ENHRY, CDR2 SYGVKD. This CDR3 contains 16 residues. CDR3 DNA sequence: TGTGCCATCAGTGTACCGGGAGCCCTCTCTGGAAACACCATATATTTT. Translated, it gives CAISVPGALSGNTIYF.

The rearrangement joins TRBV29-1 to TRBJ2-7; 11 bases match TRBD2. Trimming took 6 bases from V and 3 from J; bases not matched to a gene: 1. CDR3 length: 12 amino acids. Germline lookup yields CDR1 SQVTM and CDR2 ANQGSEA. CDR3 region: CSVTSGGYEQYF. As DNA, the CDR3 is TGCAGCGTCACTAGCGGGGGCTACGAGCAGTACTTC.